This T cell receptor beta chain was sequenced in a study of T cells in Graves' hyperthyroidism and ophthalmopathy. The TCR beta CDR3 regions underwent amplification using RNA transcripts as the source. The HTBI primer set drove a first-round RT-PCR of the TCR CDR3. TCRdb redid the calling of the multiplex PCR reads with MiXCR, one entry per CDR3 protein. The sample yields hundreds of thousands of distinct CDR3 sequences, about 45% seen once. Used for diagnoses were clinical symptoms, serum thyroxine and TRAb, thyroid ultrasound and orbital computed tomography. The V end was cut by 4 bases, the J end by 4 bases, with 11 bases between. This CDR3 spans 13 amino acids. The germline gives CDR1 ENHRY, CDR2 SYGVKD.

The specimen was peripheral blood or thyroid tissue (not recorded which). This clonotype originated in an adult man with Graves' disease, either hyperthyroidism or ophthalmopathy (not recorded which). The chain employs TRBV10-3 and TRBJ2-7; weak D call: TRBD1 (5 bases). CDR3 in amino acids: CAISGVGVYEQYF. The CDR3 DNA is TGTGCCATCAGTGGCGTAGGGGTTTACGAGCAGTACTTC.